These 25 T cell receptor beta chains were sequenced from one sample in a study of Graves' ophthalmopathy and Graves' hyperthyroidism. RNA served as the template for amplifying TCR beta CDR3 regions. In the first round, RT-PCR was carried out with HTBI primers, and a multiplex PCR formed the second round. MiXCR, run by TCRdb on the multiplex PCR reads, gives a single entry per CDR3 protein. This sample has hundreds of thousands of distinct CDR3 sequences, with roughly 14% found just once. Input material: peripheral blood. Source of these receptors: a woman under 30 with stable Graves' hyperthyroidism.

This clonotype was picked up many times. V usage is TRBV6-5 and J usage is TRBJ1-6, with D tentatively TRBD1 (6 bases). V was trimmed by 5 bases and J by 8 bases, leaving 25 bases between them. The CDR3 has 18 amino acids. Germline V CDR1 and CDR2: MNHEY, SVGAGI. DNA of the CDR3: TGTGCCAGCAGTCGACAAATACGGTCCAACAGGGTCGATTCACCCCTCCACTTT. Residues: CASSRQIRSNRVDSPLHF.

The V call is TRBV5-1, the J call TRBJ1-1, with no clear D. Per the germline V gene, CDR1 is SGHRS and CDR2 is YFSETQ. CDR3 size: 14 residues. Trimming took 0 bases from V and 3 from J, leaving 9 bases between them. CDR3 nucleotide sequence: TGCGCCAGCAGCTTGGAACCGGGCTACACTGAAGCTTTCTTT. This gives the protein CASSLEPGYTEAFF.

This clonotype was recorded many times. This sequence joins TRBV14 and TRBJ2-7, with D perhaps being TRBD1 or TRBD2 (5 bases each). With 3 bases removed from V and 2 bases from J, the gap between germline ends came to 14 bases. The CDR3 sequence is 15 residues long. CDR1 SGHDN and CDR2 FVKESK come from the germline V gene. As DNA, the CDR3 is TGTGCCAGCAGCCATGGAGGAGTGGGGGCCTACGAGCAGTACTTC. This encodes CASSHGGVGAYEQYF.

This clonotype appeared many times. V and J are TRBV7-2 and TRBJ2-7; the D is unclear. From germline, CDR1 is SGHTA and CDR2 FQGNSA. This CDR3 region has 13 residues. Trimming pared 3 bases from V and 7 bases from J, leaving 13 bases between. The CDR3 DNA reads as TGTGCCAGCAGCTTGGCGAGTTCTGGGGAGCAGTACTTC. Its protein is CASSLASSGEQYF.

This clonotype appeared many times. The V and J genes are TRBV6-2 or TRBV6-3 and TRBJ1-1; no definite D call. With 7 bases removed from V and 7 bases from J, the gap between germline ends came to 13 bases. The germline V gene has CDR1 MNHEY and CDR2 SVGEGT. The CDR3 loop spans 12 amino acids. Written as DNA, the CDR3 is TGTGCCAGCATGGTCGGGATCAGTGAAGCTTTCTTT. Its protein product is CASMVGISEAFF.

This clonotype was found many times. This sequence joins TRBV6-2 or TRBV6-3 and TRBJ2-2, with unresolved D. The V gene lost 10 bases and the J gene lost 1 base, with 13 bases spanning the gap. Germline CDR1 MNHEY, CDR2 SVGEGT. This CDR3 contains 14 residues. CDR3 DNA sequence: TGTGCCACCCTCCTGGACGGGAACACCGGGGAGCTGTTTTTT. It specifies CATLLDGNTGELFF.

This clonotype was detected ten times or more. The DNA of the CDR3 is TGTGCCAGCAGTGCTTTAGGAGTGGGTAGAGAGACCCAGTACTTC. This sequence encodes CASSALGVGRETQYF. V is TRBV6-1 and J is TRBJ2-5; no reliable D call. The length of the CDR3 is 15 residues. Trimming removed 4 bases at V and 4 bases at J, with 16 bases between. Germline CDR1 is MNHNS and CDR2 is SASEGT.

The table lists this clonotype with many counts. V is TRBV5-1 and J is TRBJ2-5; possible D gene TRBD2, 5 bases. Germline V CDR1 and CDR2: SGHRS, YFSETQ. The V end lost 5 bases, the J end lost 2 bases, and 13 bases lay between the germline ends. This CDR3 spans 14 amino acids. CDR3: CASSHGLQQETQYF. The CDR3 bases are TGCGCCAGCAGTCATGGACTGCAACAAGAGACCCAGTACTTC.

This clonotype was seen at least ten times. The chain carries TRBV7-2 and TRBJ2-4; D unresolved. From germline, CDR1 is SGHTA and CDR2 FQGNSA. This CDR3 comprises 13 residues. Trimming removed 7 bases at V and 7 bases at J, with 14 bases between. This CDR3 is CASNYKVGNIQYF. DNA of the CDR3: TGTGCCAGCAATTACAAAGTGGGCAACATTCAGTACTTC.

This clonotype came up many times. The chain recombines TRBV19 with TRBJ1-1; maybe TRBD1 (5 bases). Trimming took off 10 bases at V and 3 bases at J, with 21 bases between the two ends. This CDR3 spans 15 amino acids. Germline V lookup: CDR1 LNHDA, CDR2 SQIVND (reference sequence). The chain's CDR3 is CATLPAGPEDTEAFF. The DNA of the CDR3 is TGTGCCACCCTCCCCGCGGGGCCGGAGGACACTGAAGCTTTCTTT.

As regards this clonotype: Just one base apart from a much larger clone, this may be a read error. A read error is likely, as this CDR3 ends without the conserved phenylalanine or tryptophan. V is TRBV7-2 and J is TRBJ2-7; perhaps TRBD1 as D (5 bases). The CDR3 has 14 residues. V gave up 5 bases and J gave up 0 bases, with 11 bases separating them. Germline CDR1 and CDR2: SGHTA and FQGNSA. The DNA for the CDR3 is TGTGCCAGCAGCCTAACAGGTCGCTCCTACGAGCAGTACTAC. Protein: CASSLTGRSYEQYY.

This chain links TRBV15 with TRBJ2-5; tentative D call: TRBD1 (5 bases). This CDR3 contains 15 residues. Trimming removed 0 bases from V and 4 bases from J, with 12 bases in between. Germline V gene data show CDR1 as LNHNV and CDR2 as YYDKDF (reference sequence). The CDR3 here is CATSREGDSGETQYF. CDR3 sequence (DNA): TGTGCCACCAGCAGAGAAGGGGATTCAGGAGAGACCCAGTACTTC.

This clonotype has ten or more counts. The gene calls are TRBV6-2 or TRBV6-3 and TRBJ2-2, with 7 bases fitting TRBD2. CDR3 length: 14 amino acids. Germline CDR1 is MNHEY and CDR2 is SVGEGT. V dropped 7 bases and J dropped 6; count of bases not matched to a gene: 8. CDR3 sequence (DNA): TGTGCCAGCACTCTCCAGGCGGGGGCCGGGGAGCTGTTTTTT. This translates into CASTLQAGAGELFF.

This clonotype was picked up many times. CDR3: CASSPTGLETQYF. CDR3 DNA sequence: TGTGCCAGCAGCCCGACAGGGTTAGAGACCCAGTACTTC. The rearrangement uses TRBV7-6 and TRBJ2-5; 7 nucleotides match TRBD1. The CDR3 is made up of 13 amino acids. The germline V gene has CDR1 SGHVS and CDR2 FNYEAQ. V shed 5 bases and J 4 bases; nucleotides not matched to a gene: 4.

Here the CDR3 reads CAWSVVPGELFF. CDR3 coding DNA: TGTGCCTGGAGTGTAGTGCCCGGGGAGCTGTTTTTT. The gene calls are TRBV30 and TRBJ2-2, with D unclear. Trimming left V 0 bases short and J 6 bases short, with 5 bases between. CDR1 is GTSNPN and CDR2 is SVGIG in the germline V gene (reference sequence). This CDR3 is 12 amino acids long.

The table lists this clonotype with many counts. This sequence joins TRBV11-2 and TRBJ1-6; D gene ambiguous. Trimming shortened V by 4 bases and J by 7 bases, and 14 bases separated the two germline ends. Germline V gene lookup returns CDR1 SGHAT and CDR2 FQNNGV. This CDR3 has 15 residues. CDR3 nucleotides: TGTGCCAGCAGCTACGGACTGAGCCTCAATTCACCCCTCCACTTT. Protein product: CASSYGLSLNSPLHF. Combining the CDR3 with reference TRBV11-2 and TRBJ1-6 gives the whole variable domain EAGVAQSPRYKIIEKRQSVAFWCNPISGHATLYWYQQILGQGPKLLIQFQNNGVVDDSQLPKDRFSAERLKGVDSTLKIQPAKLEDSAVYLCASSYGLSLNSPLHFGNGTRLTVT.

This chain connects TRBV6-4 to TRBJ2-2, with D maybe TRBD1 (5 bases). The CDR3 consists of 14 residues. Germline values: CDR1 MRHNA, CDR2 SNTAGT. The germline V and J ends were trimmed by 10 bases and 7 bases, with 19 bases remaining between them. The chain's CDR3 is CATGLEQGIGELFF. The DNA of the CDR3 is TGTGCCACCGGCCTTGAGCAGGGAATCGGGGAGCTGTTTTTT.

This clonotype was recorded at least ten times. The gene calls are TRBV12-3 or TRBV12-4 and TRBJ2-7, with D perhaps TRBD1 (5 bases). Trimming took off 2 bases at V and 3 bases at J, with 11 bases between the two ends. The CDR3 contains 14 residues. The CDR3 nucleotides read TGTGCCAGCAGTTTAAATCGACAGTTCTACGAGCAGTACTTC. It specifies CASSLNRQFYEQYF.

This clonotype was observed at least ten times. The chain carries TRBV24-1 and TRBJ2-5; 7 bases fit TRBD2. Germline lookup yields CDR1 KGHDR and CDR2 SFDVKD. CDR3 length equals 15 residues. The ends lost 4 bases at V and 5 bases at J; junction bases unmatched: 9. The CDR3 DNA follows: TGTGCCACCAGTGAGTTTGCGGGAGTTGGGGAGACCCAGTACTTC. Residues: CATSEFAGVGETQYF.

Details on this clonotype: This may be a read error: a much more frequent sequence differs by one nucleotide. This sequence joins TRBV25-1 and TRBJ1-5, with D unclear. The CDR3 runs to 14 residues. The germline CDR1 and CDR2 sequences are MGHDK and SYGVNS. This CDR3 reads CASSDPRTNRPQRF. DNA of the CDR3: TGTGCCAGCAGTGATCCAAGGACGAATCGGCCCCAGCGTTTT.

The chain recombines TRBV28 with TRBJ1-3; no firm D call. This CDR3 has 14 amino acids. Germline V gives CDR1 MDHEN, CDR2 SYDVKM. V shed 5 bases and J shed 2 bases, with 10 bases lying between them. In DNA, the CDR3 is TGTGCCAGCAGTCCCCAGGTGGCTGGAAACACCATATATTTT. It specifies CASSPQVAGNTIYF. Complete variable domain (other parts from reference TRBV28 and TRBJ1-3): DVKVTQSSRYLVKRTGEKVFLECVQDMDHENMFWYRQDPGLGLRLIYFSYDVKMKEKGDIPEGYSVSREKKERFSLILESASTNQTSMYLCASSPQVAGNTIYFGEGSWLTVV.

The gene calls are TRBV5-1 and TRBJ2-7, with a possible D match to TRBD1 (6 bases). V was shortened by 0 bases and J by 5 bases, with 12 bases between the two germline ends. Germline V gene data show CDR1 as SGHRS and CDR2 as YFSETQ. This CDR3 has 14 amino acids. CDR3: CASSLGETGNEQYF. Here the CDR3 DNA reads TGCGCCAGCAGCTTGGGGGAGACAGGCAACGAGCAGTACTTC.

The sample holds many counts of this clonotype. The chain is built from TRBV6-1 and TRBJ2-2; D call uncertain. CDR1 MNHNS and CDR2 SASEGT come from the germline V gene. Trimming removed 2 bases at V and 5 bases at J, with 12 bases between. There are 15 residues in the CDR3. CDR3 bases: TGTGCCAGCAGTGAATTTAGCATCACTACCGGGGAGCTGTTTTTT. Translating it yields CASSEFSITTGELFF.

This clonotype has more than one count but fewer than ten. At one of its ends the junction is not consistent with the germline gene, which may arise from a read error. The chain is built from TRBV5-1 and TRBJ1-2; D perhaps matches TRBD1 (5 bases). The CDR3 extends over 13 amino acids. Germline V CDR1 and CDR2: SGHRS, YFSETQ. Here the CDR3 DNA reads TGCGCCAGCAGCTTTAGAGGGGCCTCTGGCGACACCTTC. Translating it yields CASSFRGASGDTF.

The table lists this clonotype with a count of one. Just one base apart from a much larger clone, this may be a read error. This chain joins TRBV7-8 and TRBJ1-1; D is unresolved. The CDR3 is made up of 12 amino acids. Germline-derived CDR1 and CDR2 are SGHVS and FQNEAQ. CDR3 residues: CASMLVNTESFF. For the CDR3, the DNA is TGTGCCAGCATGTTGGTGAACACTGAATCTTTCTTT.